This T cell receptor (beta chain) derives from a study of immune evolution from preneoplasia to lung adenocarcinoma. Study-wide results and caveats: Top clone share appeared to fall from AAH through AIS, MIA, adenocarcinoma. Later-stage lesions seemingly showed higher T cell density and diversity than normal lung.

The CDR3 covers 14 residues. Germline V CDR1 and CDR2: MNHNS, SASEGT. Trimming at V came to 9 bases and at J to 3 bases, leaving 10 bases not matched to a gene. Resections took place in Japan or China from 2014 to 2017. Each case's diagnosis was confirmed by two pathologists on H&E. Details on this clone: Antigen unknown.

The assay was immunoSEQ multiplex PCR, and TCRdb's table has in-frame clones only and misses some. The repertoire has under 8,000 clones, around 80% of them found once; the top ten carry 6% to 7%. The sequence was collected from a donor aged 70 or over with lung adenocarcinoma. V gene TRBV6-1 combines with J gene TRBJ1-2, with 7 bases lining up with TRBD1. The sample was FFPE adjacent normal lung tissue. In nucleotides, the CDR3 is TGTGCCAGTACTACCAGGGGGGTTTACTATGGCTACACCTTC. Protein product: CASTTRGVYYGYTF.